This T cell receptor (beta chain) was captured by sequencing in a study of PD-L1 blockade in urothelial cancer. Study-level background: About 85% of the 29 patients were males with bladder-origin urothelial cancer.

In germline, CDR1 is DFQATT, CDR2 SNEGSKA (reference sequence). Trimming stripped 7 bases from V and 3 bases from J, with 8 bases between. This CDR3 is built from 11 residues. Synthetic templates analogous to TCR were spiked into all PCRs individually. Repertoires were generated with immunoSEQ multiplex PCR, while TCRdb's copy carries only in-frame clones and drops some. The repertoire includes about 17,000 clones, around 90% of them detected once, and 5.9% sits in the top ten. This clonotype originated in a man aged 50 to 60 with urothelial cancer. The material sequenced was PBMCs, taken around atezolizumab (anti-PD-L1) treatment. V usage is TRBV20-1 and J usage is TRBJ2-3; TRBD1 might be the D (5 bases). The CDR3 here is CSVGATDTQYF. CDR3 DNA: TGCAGTGTAGGGGCAACAGATACGCAGTATTTT.